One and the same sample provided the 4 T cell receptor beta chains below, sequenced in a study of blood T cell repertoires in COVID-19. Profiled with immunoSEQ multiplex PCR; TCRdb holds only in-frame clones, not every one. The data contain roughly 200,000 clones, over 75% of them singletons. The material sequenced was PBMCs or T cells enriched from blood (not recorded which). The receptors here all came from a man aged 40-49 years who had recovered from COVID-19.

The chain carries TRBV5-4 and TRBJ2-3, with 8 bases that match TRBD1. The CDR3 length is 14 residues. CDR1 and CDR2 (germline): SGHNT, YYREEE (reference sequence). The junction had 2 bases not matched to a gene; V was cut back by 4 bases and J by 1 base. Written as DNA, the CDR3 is TGTGCCAGCAGCGCGACAGGGGGCACAGATACGCAGTATTTT. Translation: CASSATGGTDTQYF. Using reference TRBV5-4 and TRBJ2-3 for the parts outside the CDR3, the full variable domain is ETGVTQSPTHLIKTRGQQVTLRCSSQSGHNTVSWYQQALGQGPQFIFQYYREEENGRGNFPPRFSGLQFPNYSSELNVNALELDDSALYLCASSATGGTDTQYFGPGTRLTVL.

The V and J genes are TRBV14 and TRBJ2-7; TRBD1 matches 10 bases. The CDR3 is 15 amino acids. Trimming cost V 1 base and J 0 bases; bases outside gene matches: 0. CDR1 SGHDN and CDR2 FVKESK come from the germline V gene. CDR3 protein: CASSQGTGGSYEQYF. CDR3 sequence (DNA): TGTGCCAGCAGCCAAGGGACAGGGGGCTCCTACGAGCAGTACTTC.

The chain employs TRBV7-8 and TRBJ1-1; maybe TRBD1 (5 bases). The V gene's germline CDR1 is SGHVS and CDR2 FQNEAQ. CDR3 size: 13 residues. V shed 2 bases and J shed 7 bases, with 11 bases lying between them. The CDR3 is CASSLRGTGEAFF. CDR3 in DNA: TGTGCCAGCAGCTTAAGGGGTACGGGTGAAGCTTTCTTT.

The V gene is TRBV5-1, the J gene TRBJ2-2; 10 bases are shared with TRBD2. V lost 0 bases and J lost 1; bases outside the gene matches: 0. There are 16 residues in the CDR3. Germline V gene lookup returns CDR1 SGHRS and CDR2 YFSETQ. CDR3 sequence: CASSLGLAGNTGELFF. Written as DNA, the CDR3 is TGCGCCAGCAGCTTGGGACTAGCGGGGAACACCGGGGAGCTGTTTTTT.